This TCR beta chain was profiled in a study of T cell repertoires in cytomegalovirus infection. Notes on the study in general: Predominance within the ex vivo response was attributable to HLA-C-restricted CMV-specific TCR beta clonotypes.

This clonotype has more than one count but fewer than ten. The antigen remains unidentified. Using its own MiXCR run on the reads, TCRdb lists one record per CDR3 protein. The table has around 750,000 distinct CDR3 sequences, 32% seen once; the top ten hold under 15%. Trimming took 4 bases from V and 12 from J, leaving 19 bases between them. Germline CDR1 and CDR2: SNHLY and FYNNEI. The CDR3 runs 15 residues. V gene TRBV2 combines with J gene TRBJ1-6; D gene uncertain. The sample was cultured CD8+ T cells from PBMCs, taken from culture after CMV antigen stimulation. This TCR was recovered from a human donor in good health (CMV status not recorded). Some clones in this sample may be carry-over from other donors' samples. The CDR3 sequence is CASSVRLTLILPLHF. In DNA form, the CDR3 reads TGTGCCAGCAGTGTTCGTCTGACATTAATTCTACCCCTCCACTTT.